A selection of T cell receptor beta chains follows, all from one sample in a study of T cell clonotyping in hematopoietic cell transplantation. The assay was immunoSEQ multiplex PCR, and TCRdb's table has in-frame clones only and misses some. This table has approximately 30,000 clones, nearly 97% appearing once. What was sequenced was peripheral blood mononuclear cells. The receptors here all came from a man aged 50 or older in good health. Some clones in this sample may be carry-over from other donors' samples. The CDR3 runs from the conserved cysteine through the conserved F or W. D genes are given only for firm matches. Size tells how often a clone was seen (once, few, many) or the class of an expanded clone, and some rows leave it out.

d_call	j_call	clone_size	v_call	cdr3_aa	cdr3_nt
-	TRBJ1-1	-	TRBV2	CASNSFRTEAFF	TGTGCCAGCAACTCATTTCGGACTGAAGCTTTCTTT
-	TRBJ1-5	-	TRBV7-8	CASSLDHNQPQHF	TGTGCCAGCAGCTTAGATCATAATCAGCCCCAGCATTTT
-	TRBJ1-5	-	TRBV2	CASSVWGNQPQHF	TGTGCCAGCAGTGTTTGGGGAAATCAGCCCCAGCATTTT
-	TRBJ1-1	-	TRBV6-1	CASSFSGSAAFF	TGTGCCAGCAGTTTCTCGGGCTCCGCAGCTTTCTTT
TRBD1	TRBJ1-1	-	TRBV2	CASVDRVDTEAFF	TGTGCCAGCGTTGACAGGGTGGACACTGAAGCTTTCTTT
TRBD1	TRBJ2-6	-	TRBV30	CAWDRDRGSSGANVLTF	TGTGCCTGGGACCGGGACAGGGGGTCCTCTGGGGCCAACGTCCTGACTTTC
-	TRBJ1-5	-	TRBV19	CASSSPGRDRQNQPQHF	TGTGCCAGTAGTAGCCCGGGGCGGGACCGTCAAAATCAGCCCCAGCATTTT
-	TRBJ1-2	-	TRBV7-8	CASSLRPENYGYTF	TGTGCCAGCAGCTTACGGCCAGAAAACTATGGCTACACCTTC
-	TRBJ1-1	-	TRBV5-1	CASSLVGGQNEAFF	TGCGCCAGCAGCTTGGTTGGGGGGCAAAATGAAGCTTTCTTT
TRBD1	TRBJ1-2	-	TRBV5-1	CASSSPGTGGSNYGYTF	TGCGCCAGCAGCAGTCCCGGGACAGGGGGGAGTAACTATGGCTACACCTTC
TRBD1	TRBJ1-4	-	TRBV5-1	CASSTGQGVSEKLFF	TGCGCCAGCAGCACCGGACAGGGGGTTAGTGAAAAACTGTTTTTT
TRBD1	TRBJ1-1	-	TRBV9	CASRGQGGTEAFF	TGTGCCAGCAGAGGACAGGGCGGCACTGAAGCTTTCTTT
-	TRBJ1-5	-	TRBV2	CASREGEGLAQHF	TGTGCCAGCCGAGAAGGTGAGGGTTTAGCCCAGCATTTT
-	TRBJ2-5	-	TRBV5-1	CASNRDQETQYF	TGCGCCAGCAATCGGGACCAAGAGACCCAGTACTTC
-	TRBJ2-7	-	TRBV7-2	CASSSIAVSSYEQYF	TGTGCCAGCAGCTCCATAGCGGTTAGCTCCTACGAGCAGTACTTC
-	TRBJ2-3	-	TRBV27	CASSSGGTDTQYF	TGTGCCAGCAGTTCAGGGGGCACAGATACGCAGTATTTT
-	TRBJ1-3	-	TRBV25-1	CARTPGRRYSGNTIYF	TGTGCCAGAACCCCCGGCAGAAGATACTCTGGAAACACCATATATTTT
-	TRBJ1-2	-	TRBV2	CASQTREGNGYTF	TGTGCCAGCCAAACAAGGGAGGGGAATGGCTACACCTTC
-	TRBJ1-5	-	TRBV5-6	CASSLHRSGPQHF	TGTGCCAGCAGCTTACACAGATCGGGGCCCCAGCATTTT
-	TRBJ1-1	once	TRBV19	CASRGGPLGDSEAFF	TGTGCCAGTAGAGGGGGGCCCCTTGGAGATTCTGAAGCTTTCTTT
-	TRBJ2-6	-	TRBV6-5	CASSKLNSGANVLTF	TGTGCCAGCAGTAAGCTTAACTCTGGGGCCAACGTCCTGACTTTC
TRBD1	TRBJ1-1	-	TRBV29-1	CSAGQGAGTEAFF	TGCAGCGCGGGACAGGGGGCAGGCACTGAAGCTTTCTTT
TRBD2	TRBJ2-1	once	TRBV7-7	CASSLTSTGEGEQFF	TGTGCCAGCAGCTTAACTTCGACCGGGGAGGGCGAGCAGTTCTTC
TRBD1	TRBJ2-3	-	TRBV19	CASSRQGATDTQYF	TGTGCCAGTAGTAGACAGGGGGCGACAGATACGCAGTATTTT
-	TRBJ1-6	-	TRBV11-2	CASSQSGVSSPLHF	TGTGCCAGCAGCCAAAGCGGGGTCAGCTCACCCCTCCACTTT
-	TRBJ1-5	-	TRBV30	CAWRETGLKEPQHF	TGTGCCTGGAGGGAAACAGGGTTGAAAGAGCCCCAGCATTTT
-	TRBJ1-1	-	TRBV4-3	CASSQDINRQAFF	TGCGCCAGCAGCCAAGATATCAACAGGCAAGCTTTCTTT
TRBD1	TRBJ2-7	-	TRBV6-5	CASSWAGQGAYEQYF	TGTGCCAGCAGTTGGGCGGGACAGGGGGCCTACGAGCAGTACTTC
-	TRBJ1-1	once	TRBV9	CASSVAPTRNTEAFF	TGTGCCAGCAGCGTAGCTCCCACCCGGAACACTGAAGCTTTCTTT
-	TRBJ1-5	-	TRBV4-1	CASSQGWARTSDVNQPQHF	TGCGCCAGCAGCCAAGGATGGGCGAGGACCAGTGATGTCAATCAGCCCCAGCATTTT
-	TRBJ2-7	-	TRBV29-1	CSVEEAAGHEQYF	TGCAGCGTTGAAGAGGCGGCGGGTCACGAGCAGTACTTC